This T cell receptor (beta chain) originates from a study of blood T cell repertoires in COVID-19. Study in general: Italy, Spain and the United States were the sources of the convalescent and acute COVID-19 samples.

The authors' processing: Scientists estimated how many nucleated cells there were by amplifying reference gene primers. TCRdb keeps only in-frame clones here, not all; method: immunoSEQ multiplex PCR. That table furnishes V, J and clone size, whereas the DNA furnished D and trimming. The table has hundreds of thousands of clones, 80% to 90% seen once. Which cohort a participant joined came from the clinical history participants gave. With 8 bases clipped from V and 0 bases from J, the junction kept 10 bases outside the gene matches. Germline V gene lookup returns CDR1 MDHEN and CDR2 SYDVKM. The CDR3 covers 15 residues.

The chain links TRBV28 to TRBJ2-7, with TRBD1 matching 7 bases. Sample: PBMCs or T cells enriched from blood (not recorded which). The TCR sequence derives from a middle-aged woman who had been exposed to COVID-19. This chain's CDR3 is CASGSTGYGSYEQYF. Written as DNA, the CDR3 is TGTGCCAGCGGATCGACAGGGTACGGCTCCTACGAGCAGTACTTC.